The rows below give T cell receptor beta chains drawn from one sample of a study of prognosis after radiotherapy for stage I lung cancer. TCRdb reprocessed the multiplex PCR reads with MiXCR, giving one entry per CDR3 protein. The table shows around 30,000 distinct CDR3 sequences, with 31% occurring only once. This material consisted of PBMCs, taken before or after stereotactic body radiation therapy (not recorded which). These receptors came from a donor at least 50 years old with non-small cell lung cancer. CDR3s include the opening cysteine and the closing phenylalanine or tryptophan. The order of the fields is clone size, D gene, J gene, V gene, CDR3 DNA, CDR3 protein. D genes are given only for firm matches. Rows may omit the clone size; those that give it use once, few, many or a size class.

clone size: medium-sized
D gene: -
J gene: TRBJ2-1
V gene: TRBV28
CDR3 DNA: TGTGCCAGCACTTTGGGGTCAGGGGTTAACAATGAGCAGTTCTTC
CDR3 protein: CASTLGSGVNNEQFF

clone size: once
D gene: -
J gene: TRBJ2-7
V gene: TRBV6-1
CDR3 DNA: TGTGCCAGCAGTAACCCTGTTGGATACGAGCATTACTTC
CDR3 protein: CASSNPVGYEHYF

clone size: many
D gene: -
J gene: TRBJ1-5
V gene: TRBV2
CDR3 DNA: TGTGCCAGTGCAGGACAGATGAATCAGCCCCAGCATTTT
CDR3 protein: CASAGQMNQPQHF

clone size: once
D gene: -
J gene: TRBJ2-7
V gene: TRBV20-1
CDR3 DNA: TGCAGTCCCAAAAGTTTCGGGACAAACACCTACGAGCAGTACTTC
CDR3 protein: CSPKSFGTNTYEQYF

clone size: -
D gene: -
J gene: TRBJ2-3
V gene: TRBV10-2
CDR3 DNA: TGCGCCAGCAGCGGGAGTGACACAGATACGCAGTATTTT
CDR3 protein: CASSGSDTDTQYF

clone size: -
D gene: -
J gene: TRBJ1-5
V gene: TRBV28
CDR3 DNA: TGTGCCAGCAGTTTATTAATCGGACAGTTTAATCAGACCCAGCATTTT
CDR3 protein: CASSLLIGQFNQTQHF

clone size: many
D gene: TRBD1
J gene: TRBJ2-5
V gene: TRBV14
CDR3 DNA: TGTGCCAGCAGCACAGGACAGGGGCCCCAAGAGACCCAGTACTTC
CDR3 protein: CASSTGQGPQETQYF

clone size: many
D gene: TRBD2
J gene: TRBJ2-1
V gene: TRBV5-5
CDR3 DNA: TGTGCCAGCAGCTCCACCGGGACTACCTTCAATGAGCAGTTCTTC
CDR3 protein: CASSSTGTTFNEQFF

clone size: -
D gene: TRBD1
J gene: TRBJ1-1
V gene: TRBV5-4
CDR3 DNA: TGTGCCAGCAGTAGGGGGCTTGGCACTGAAGCTTTCTTT
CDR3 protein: CASSRGLGTEAFF

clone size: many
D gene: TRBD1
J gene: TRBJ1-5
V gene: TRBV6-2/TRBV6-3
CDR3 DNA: TGTGCCAGCAGATCTCAGGGGGCTCGTCAGCCCCAGCATTTT
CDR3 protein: CASRSQGARQPQHF

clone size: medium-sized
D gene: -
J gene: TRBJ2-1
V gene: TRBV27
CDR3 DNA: TGTGCCAGCAGTTTATCCCTGACCCTAGCGCTGAGCGATGAGCAGTTCTTC
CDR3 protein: CASSLSLTLALSDEQFF

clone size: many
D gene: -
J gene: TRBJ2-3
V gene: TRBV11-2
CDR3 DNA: TGTGCCAGCAGCTTATCCCCAGATACGCAGTATTTT
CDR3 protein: CASSLSPDTQYF

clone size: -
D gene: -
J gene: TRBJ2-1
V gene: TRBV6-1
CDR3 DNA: TGTGCCAGCTCGCTGTCCGTCTTCGATGAGCAGTTCTTC
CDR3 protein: CASSLSVFDEQFF

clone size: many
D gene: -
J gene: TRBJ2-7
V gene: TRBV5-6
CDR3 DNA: TGTGCCAGCAGCTTGGGGGTGGAGGGGCAGTACTTC
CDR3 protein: CASSLGVEGQYF